One and the same sample provided the 18 T cell receptor beta chains below, sequenced in a study of OX40 agonist ivuxolimab in advanced cancers. The protocol was immunoSEQ multiplex PCR, while the TCRdb copy is restricted to in-frame clones and leaves out a portion. The sample records 34,000 or so clones, roughly 76% being singletons. Specimen: CD4+ or CD8+ T cells sorted from blood, collected in a trial of the OX40 agonist ivuxolimab. These receptors all come from an adult with an advanced solid tumor such as melanoma, head and neck, liver or kidney cancer.

The chain uses TRBV6-1 and TRBJ1-1, with unresolved D. CDR1 MNHNS and CDR2 SASEGT come from the germline V gene. The CDR3 runs 15 residues. V shed 6 bases and J shed 2 bases, with 16 bases lying between them. The CDR3 here is CASSPNRLTNTEAFF. The CDR3 DNA reads as TGTGCCAGCAGCCCCAACCGATTAACCAACACTGAAGCTTTCTTT.

This rearrangement joins TRBV28 to TRBJ1-1, with a possible D match to TRBD1 (5 bases). V lost 6 bases and J 3 bases, leaving 17 bases between the germline ends. CDR3 length: 15 residues. Germline loops: CDR1 MDHEN, CDR2 SYDVKM. CDR3: CASRPAGVGYTEAFF. CDR3 sequence (DNA): TGTGCCAGCAGGCCCGCGGGGGTTGGCTACACTGAAGCTTTCTTT. The full variable domain, its missing parts supplied by reference TRBV28 and TRBJ1-1, is DVKVTQSSRYLVKRTGEKVFLECVQDMDHENMFWYRQDPGLGLRLIYFSYDVKMKEKGDIPEGYSVSREKKERFSLILESASTNQTSMYLCASRPAGVGYTEAFFGQGTRLTVV.

The rearrangement links TRBV6-5 to TRBJ1-1; D uncertain. V lost 5 bases to trimming and J lost 0 bases, with 4 bases between them. In germline, CDR1 is MNHEY, CDR2 SVGAGI. The length of the CDR3 is 12 residues. The CDR3 region has the DNA TGTGCCAGCAGTAGTGTGAACACTGAAGCTTTCTTT. It specifies CASSSVNTEAFF.

This chain joins TRBV5-1 and TRBJ2-3; 8 bases are shared with TRBD1. This CDR3 comprises 15 residues. J gave up 5 bases and V 4 bases, and 9 bases lay outside the gene matches. Germline values: CDR1 SGHRS, CDR2 YFSETQ. Here the CDR3 DNA reads TGCGCCAGCAGCGTGACAGGGGCAAGGGGAGATACGCAGTATTTT. It codes for CASSVTGARGDTQYF.

The chain carries TRBV5-4 and TRBJ2-1, with D possibly matching TRBD2 (6 bases). Looked up from germline, CDR1 is SGHNT and CDR2 is YYREEE (reference sequence). V gave up 3 bases and J gave up 5 bases, with 21 bases separating them. This CDR3 comprises 17 residues. The CDR3 loop reads CASSSQSRGTGDNEQFF. CDR3 bases: TGTGCCAGCAGCTCACAAAGTCGGGGGACTGGGGACAATGAGCAGTTCTTC.

This clone has only one observation. The chain is built from TRBV5-1 and TRBJ2-6, with a weak D call TRBD1 (5 bases). V was clipped by 6 bases and J by 0 bases, with 10 bases between them. Germline V CDR1 and CDR2: SGHRS, YFSETQ. This CDR3 is 15 amino acids long. As DNA, the CDR3 is TGCGCCAGCAACTCAGGGAACTCTGGGGCCAACGTCCTGACTTTC. Its protein product is CASNSGNSGANVLTF. Complete variable domain (other parts from reference TRBV5-1 and TRBJ2-6): KAGVTQTPRYLIKTRGQQVTLSCSPISGHRSVSWYQQTPGQGLQFLFEYFSETQRNKGNFPGRFSGRQFSNSRSEMNVSTLELGDSALYLCASNSGNSGANVLTFGAGSRLTVL.

This chain joins TRBV2 and TRBJ1-4; 7 nucleotides match TRBD1. Germline CDR1 is SNHLY and CDR2 is FYNNEI. The CDR3 runs to 14 residues. J lost 4 bases, V lost 5 bases, and 4 bases had no gene match. In nucleotides, the CDR3 is TGTGCCAGCAGTCGACAGGGTGGTAATGAAAAACTGTTTTTT. This translates into CASSRQGGNEKLFF.

This clone was observed a handful of times. V is TRBV2 and J is TRBJ2-7; a possible D gene is TRBD2 (5 bases). Germline lookup yields CDR1 SNHLY and CDR2 FYNNEI. V was clipped by 2 bases and J by 4 bases, with 6 bases between them. The CDR3 spans 12 residues. Here the CDR3 DNA reads TGTGCCAGCAGTGAAAGGGAGTACGAGCAGTACTTC. Protein: CASSEREYEQYF.

This chain links TRBV7-2 with TRBJ2-3, with D perhaps TRBD2 (5 bases). The CDR3 length is 17 residues. Trimming took 4 bases from V and 1 from J, leaving 18 bases between them. The germline V gene has CDR1 SGHTA and CDR2 FQGNSA. The CDR3 DNA follows: TGTGCCAGCAGCTCGCGACCACTAGGCTCCGGCACAGATACGCAGTATTTT. Translating it yields CASSSRPLGSGTDTQYF.

The rearrangement links TRBV6-5 to TRBJ1-1; a weak D match, TRBD1 (5 bases). The CDR3 is 13 residues long. Germline CDR1 MNHEY, CDR2 SVGAGI. The V end was cut by 5 bases, the J end by 4 bases, with 11 bases between. The CDR3 spells CASSAAGTTEAFF. The CDR3 DNA follows: TGTGCCAGCAGTGCCGCAGGGACCACTGAAGCTTTCTTT.

CDR3 sequence (DNA): TGTGCCAGCAGTTTACCTGGACAGTTCTATCAGCCCCAGCATTTT. This encodes CASSLPGQFYQPQHF. The gene calls are TRBV28 and TRBJ1-5, with a possible D match to TRBD1 (6 bases). The germline V gene encodes CDR1 MDHEN and CDR2 SYDVKM. The CDR3 totals 15 residues. Trimming left V 2 bases short and J 5 bases short, with 13 bases between. Combining the CDR3 with reference TRBV28 and TRBJ1-5 gives the whole variable domain DVKVTQSSRYLVKRTGEKVFLECVQDMDHENMFWYRQDPGLGLRLIYFSYDVKMKEKGDIPEGYSVSREKKERFSLILESASTNQTSMYLCASSLPGQFYQPQHFGDGTRLSIL.

CDR3 DNA sequence: TGCGCCAGCAGCTCGGAGCCGGGACATACTGAAAATATGTTTTTT. Translation gives CASSSEPGHTENMFF. The V gene is TRBV5-1, the J gene TRBJ1-4; D may be TRBD1 (6 bases). V was cut by 3 bases and J by 15 bases, with 24 bases left in between. Germline values: CDR1 SGHRS, CDR2 YFSETQ. The CDR3 spans 15 residues.

The CDR3 protein is CASSPMGGYEQYF. CDR3 nucleotides: TGTGCCAGCAGCCCCATGGGAGGTTACGAGCAGTACTTC. The genes are TRBV7-3 and TRBJ2-7, with a possible D match to TRBD2 (6 bases). Trimming cost V 5 bases and J 4 bases, with 12 bases left between them. Germline assignment: CDR1 SGHTA and CDR2 FQGTGA. The length of the CDR3 is 13 residues.

The CDR3 region has the DNA TGTGCCAGCAGCTCTCGGGACAGAGGCGGAAACACCATATATTTT. The encoded protein is CASSSRDRGGNTIYF. The rearrangement joins TRBV11-2 to TRBJ1-3, with 7 bases aligning to TRBD1. Germline CDR1 and CDR2: SGHAT and FQNNGV. The CDR3 runs 15 residues. The ends lost 4 bases at V and 4 bases at J; junction bases unmatched: 7.

This clone occurred once. The V and J genes are TRBV19 and TRBJ2-7; the match to TRBD1 covers 8 bases. The V and J ends lost 4 bases and 7 bases, in that order; junction bases with no gene match: 12. The V gene's germline CDR1 is LNHDA and CDR2 SQIVND (reference sequence). The CDR3 contains 15 residues. CDR3: CASSTQPTGAREQYF. CDR3 nucleotide sequence: TGTGCCAGTAGTACCCAACCGACAGGGGCCAGGGAGCAGTACTTC. Supplemented by reference TRBV19 and TRBJ2-7, the full variable domain reads DGGITQSPKYLFRKEGQNVTLSCEQNLNHDAMYWYRQDPGQGLRLIYYSQIVNDFQKGDIAEGYSVSREKKESFPLTVTSAQKNPTAFYLCASSTQPTGAREQYFGPGTRLTVT.

This rearrangement joins TRBV5-1 to TRBJ1-2; 7 bases line up with TRBD1. The V and J ends lost 4 bases and 2 bases, in that order; junction bases with no gene match: 8. The CDR3 contains 15 residues. Germline CDR1 and CDR2: SGHRS and YFSETQ. In DNA form, the CDR3 reads TGCGCCAGCAGCGGGGGGACAGTACAGAACTATGGCTACACCTTC. Translated: CASSGGTVQNYGYTF.

The count of this clone is one. This chain links TRBV9 with TRBJ1-2; 9 bases align to TRBD1. This CDR3 contains 17 residues. Trimming at V came to 4 bases and at J to 6 bases, leaving 16 bases not matched to a gene. CDR1 and CDR2 from the germline V gene are SGDLS and YYNGEE. CDR3 sequence (DNA): TGTGCCAGCAGCCGAAAGACGGGAACCGGGACAGGGAATGGCTACACCTTC. Translation: CASSRKTGTGTGNGYTF.

This clone was observed once. This rearrangement joins TRBV14 to TRBJ2-5; 8 bases align to TRBD2. The CDR3 spans 15 residues. V shed 1 base, J shed 4 bases, and the junction held 5 bases outside the gene matches. The germline CDR1 and CDR2 sequences are SGHDN and FVKESK. This chain's CDR3 is CASSQGSGSGETQYF. In nucleotides, the CDR3 is TGTGCCAGCAGCCAAGGGAGCGGGAGTGGAGAGACCCAGTACTTC.